Listed below are T cell receptor beta chains from one sample, sequenced in a study of radiotherapy plus CTLA-4 blockade in lung cancer. Sequenced by immunoSEQ multiplex PCR; TCRdb stores in-frame clones only, minus some. The sample shows about 56,000 clones, roughly four fifths of them seen only once. This sample comprised peripheral blood, obtained from a patient treated with radiotherapy plus ipilimumab. The receptor set was obtained from a human donor with non-small cell lung cancer who had a complete response to radiotherapy plus ipilimumab. The CDR3 runs from the conserved cysteine through the conserved F or W. The D gene is left open where the match is weak. Expanded clones get a size class; other rows say once, few or many, or leave the size out.

>TRBD2|.|TRBV15|TRBJ2-3
TGTGCCACCGGGGCAAGACTAGCGGTCACAGATACGCAGTATTTT
CATGARLAVTDTQYF
>.|.|TRBV7-9|TRBJ2-7
TGTGCCAGCAGCTTATCGAGCAGCAACTACCCCTCCTACGAGCAGTACTTC
CASSLSSSNYPSYEQYF
>.|.|TRBV6-5|TRBJ1-1
TGTGCCAGTTTTGCCACCAACCGACAGGCCATTAAAGCTTTCTTT
CASFATNRQAIKAFF
>.|.|TRBV4-3|TRBJ2-2
TGCGCCAGCAGCCAAGATCTCCAGACTCCAACCGGGGAGCTGTTTTTT
CASSQDLQTPTGELFF
>TRBD1|.|TRBV19|TRBJ2-5
TGTGCCAGTAACAACCCGGACAGGAGGGAGACCCAGTACTTC
CASNNPDRRETQYF
>TRBD1|.|TRBV5-1|TRBJ2-7
TGCGCCAGCAGCTCGACAGGGCCGTCCTACGAGCAGTACTTC
CASSSTGPSYEQYF
>TRBD2|few|TRBV5-1|TRBJ2-2
TGCGCCAGCAGCTCTTCTAGCGGACCCGTGGAGCTGTTTTTT
CASSSSSGPVELFF
>.|.|TRBV5-1|TRBJ1-6
TGCGCCAGCAGCTTGGTTTCAGGGGTGAATTCACCCCTCCACTTT
CASSLVSGVNSPLHF
>.|.|TRBV11-2|TRBJ1-3
TGTGCCAGCAGTTTCGGACCCGGGGGGAACACCATATATTTT
CASSFGPGGNTIYF
>.|.|TRBV18|TRBJ2-7
TGTGCCAGCTCACCACCTAAACAGAACGAGCAGTACTTC
CASSPPKQNEQYF
>.|.|TRBV20-1|TRBJ2-3
TGCAGTAGCTCAAACACAGATACGCAGTATTTT
CSSSNTDTQYF
>.|.|TRBV7-6|TRBJ2-1
TGTGCCAGCAGCTTAGTACAGGGATACAATGAGCAGTTCTTC
CASSLVQGYNEQFF
>TRBD2|.|TRBV15|TRBJ2-1
TGTGCCACCAGCAGAGATACTAGCGGGGGGGTTTACAATGAGCAGTTCTTC
CATSRDTSGGVYNEQFF
>.|.|TRBV5-5|TRBJ1-5
TGTGCCAGCAGCTTGCTCGTAAATCAGCCCCAGCATTTT
CASSLLVNQPQHF
>.|once|TRBV30|TRBJ2-5
TGTGCCTGGAGACTTCCGAGTGTGGAGACCCAGTACTTC
CAWRLPSVETQYF
>.|.|TRBV25-1|TRBJ1-1
TGTGCCAGCAGTGGCCGGGGGAGTGAAGCTTTCTTT
CASSGRGSEAFF
>.|.|TRBV10-2|TRBJ1-5
TGCGCCAGCAGTGAGTCGTTAGGGGTTCAGCCCCAGCATTTT
CASSESLGVQPQHF
>TRBD1|.|TRBV23-1|TRBJ2-4
TGCGCCAGCAGTCAAGGGGGACAGACGCTAGCCAAAAACATTCAGTACTTC
CASSQGGQTLAKNIQYF
>.|.|TRBV7-8|TRBJ2-2
TGTGCCAGCAGGGAGACGGCGGGGGCCGTAGGGGAGCTGTTTTTT
CASRETAGAVGELFF
>.|.|TRBV30|TRBJ1-5
TGTGCCTGGAGTGTGTCCAGGGGAGACCAGCCCCAGCATTTT
CAWSVSRGDQPQHF
>TRBD2|.|TRBV10-3|TRBJ2-3
TGTGCCATCAGTGGAGGGGGGACTAGCGTGACAGATACGCAGTATTTT
CAISGGGTSVTDTQYF
>TRBD1|few|TRBV29-1|TRBJ1-4
TGCAGCGTCGAATTAGGGACAGGCAGGGAAAAACTGTTTTTT
CSVELGTGREKLFF
>TRBD1|once|TRBV5-1|TRBJ1-3
TGCGCCAGCAGCTTGGTCGGGCAGGGGGCATATAGAGGAAACACCATATATTTT
CASSLVGQGAYRGNTIYF
>.|.|TRBV7-9|TRBJ1-4
TGTGCCAGCAGCTCCCTCCCGACATCTAAAGGTGAAAAACTGTTTTTT
CASSSLPTSKGEKLFF
>.|few|TRBV9|TRBJ2-6
TGTGCCAGCAGCGCCACCTCAGGTTCTGGGGCCAACGTCCTGACTTTC
CASSATSGSGANVLTF
>TRBD1|few|TRBV15|TRBJ1-4
TGTGCCACCAGCAGGACAGGGCGAAGCGAAAAACTGTTTTTT
CATSRTGRSEKLFF
>TRBD1|.|TRBV11-2|TRBJ2-2
TGTGCCAGCAGCTTCGAGGGGACAGAAGCTCGGGGGGAGCTGTTTTTT
CASSFEGTEARGELFF
>.|.|TRBV18|TRBJ1-2
TGTGCCAGCTCAAACACAGGGCCCTATGGCTACACCTTC
CASSNTGPYGYTF
>.|.|TRBV6-5|TRBJ2-5
TGTGCCAGCAAGGGAAGCGGTCCGGAGACCCAGTACTTC
CASKGSGPETQYF
>.|.|TRBV29-1|TRBJ1-1
TGCAGCGTTGGGGGGAGGGTCGGAGCTTTCTTT
CSVGGRVGAFF
>.|.|TRBV25-1|TRBJ1-2
TGTGCCAGCAGTGCCCACGGGGGTAGGGGTAACTATGGCTACACCTTC
CASSAHGGRGNYGYTF
>.|.|TRBV19|TRBJ2-5
TGTGCCAGTAGTATAGGTGGTCAGGGTGAGACCCAGTACTTC
CASSIGGQGETQYF
>.|.|TRBV7-2|TRBJ2-2
TGTGCCAGCAGCTTATCGGGGGTTGACGTTGGGGAGCTGTTTTTT
CASSLSGVDVGELFF
>.|.|TRBV18|TRBJ1-1
TGTGCCAGCTCACCCAACAGGGATGACACTGAAGCTTTCTTT
CASSPNRDDTEAFF
>TRBD1|.|TRBV10-3|TRBJ2-1
TGTGCCATCAGTGACGGCGGGACAGGGTCGTTCTTC
CAISDGGTGSFF
>.|.|TRBV21-1|TRBJ1-2
TGTGCCAGCAGCAAACCCGGGACACCTTATGGCTACACCTTC
CASSKPGTPYGYTF
>.|.|TRBV7-9|TRBJ1-5
TGTGCCAGCAGCGCTAACACAGGCCAGCCCCAGCATTTT
CASSANTGQPQHF
>.|few|TRBV11-2|TRBJ2-5
TGTGCCAGCAGCTTTTTCCGGGGCCAAGAGACCCAGTACTTC
CASSFFRGQETQYF
>.|.|TRBV2|TRBJ2-5
TGTGCCAGCACGGCGGGGGCTGGGGAGACCCAGTACTTC
CASTAGAGETQYF
>.|.|TRBV11-3|TRBJ1-2
TGTGCCAGCAGCTCCCCGACAGGTTCTGGCTACACCTTC
CASSSPTGSGYTF
>.|.|TRBV6-6|TRBJ2-3
TGTGCCAGCAGTTACGGAGGGCTAGGCACAGATACGCAGTATTTT
CASSYGGLGTDTQYF
>TRBD1|.|TRBV5-4|TRBJ2-7
TGTGCCAGCAGCTTGGGCGGGACAGGGGCCTACGAGCAGTACTTC
CASSLGGTGAYEQYF
>.|few|TRBV19|TRBJ2-1
TGTGCCAGTAGTATGGGGGCCAGGGGATCCTACAATGAGCAGTTCTTC
CASSMGARGSYNEQFF
>TRBD2|.|TRBV7-2|TRBJ2-3
TGTGCCAGCAGTTCAGGACTAGCGGGAGTAGTTACGCAGTATTTT
CASSSGLAGVVTQYF
>.|few|TRBV10-3|TRBJ1-6
TGTGCCATCAGTGAGTCCCGCAGGGGAGAGTCACCCCTCCACTTT
CAISESRRGESPLHF
>.|.|TRBV5-1|TRBJ1-5
TGCGCCAGCCCGATTGGCCAGCCCCAGCATTTT
CASPIGQPQHF
>TRBD2|.|TRBV4-3|TRBJ2-1
TGCGCCAGCAGCCAAGAGCCAGCGGGGGGAAATGAGCAGTTCTTC
CASSQEPAGGNEQFF
>.|.|TRBV7-9|TRBJ1-4
TGTGCCAGCAGCTCCCGCCGGACGGACTTTGAAAAACTGTTTTTT
CASSSRRTDFEKLFF